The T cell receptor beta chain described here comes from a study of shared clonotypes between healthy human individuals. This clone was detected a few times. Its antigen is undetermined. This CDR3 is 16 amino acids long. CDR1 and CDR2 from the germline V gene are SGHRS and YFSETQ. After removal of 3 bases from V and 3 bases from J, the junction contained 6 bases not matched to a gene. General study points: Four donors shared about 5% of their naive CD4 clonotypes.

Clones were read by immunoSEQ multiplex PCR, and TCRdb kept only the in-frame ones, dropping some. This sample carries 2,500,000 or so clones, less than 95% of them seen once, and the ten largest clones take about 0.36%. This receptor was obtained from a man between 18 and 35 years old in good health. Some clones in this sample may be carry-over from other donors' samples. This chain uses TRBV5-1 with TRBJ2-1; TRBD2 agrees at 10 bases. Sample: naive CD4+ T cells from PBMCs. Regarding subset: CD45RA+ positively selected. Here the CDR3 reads CASSYASGGNYNEQFF. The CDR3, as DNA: TGCGCCAGCAGCTACGCTAGCGGGGGTAACTACAATGAGCAGTTCTTC. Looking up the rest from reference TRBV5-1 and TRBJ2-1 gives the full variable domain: KAGVTQTPRYLIKTRGQQVTLSCSPISGHRSVSWYQQTPGQGLQFLFEYFSETQRNKGNFPGRFSGRQFSNSRSEMNVSTLELGDSALYLCASSYASGGNYNEQFFGPGTRLTVL.